This T cell receptor beta chain was documented in a study of T cell responses to AZD1222 COVID-19 vaccine (dated by TCRdb to the early 2020s). Regarding the complete study: AZD1222 recipients given second doses at about 4 weeks or at about 12 weeks were pooled, since spike-specific TCR depth and breadth were not found to differ between the two schedules. TCR sequencing was performed for roughly 250 trial participants, of whom 207 were given two doses of AZD1222 and 26 were given two doses of MenACWY control vaccine. Trial participants were enrolled by age into 18-55, 56-69 and 70-plus year subgroups, with around 150, 28 and 57 TCR-sequenced participants respectively. What the study reported, not specific to this receptor: Epitopes outside the regions mutated in the B.1.351 and B.1.1.7 variants were reportedly recognized by nearly half of the unique spike-specific TCRs. CD4 TCRs associated with the vaccine covered the entire spike protein, and the dominant responses were in regions 160-218 and 743-854. After two AZD1222 doses, both the breadth and the depth of spike-specific TCRs were significantly higher than at day 0 and than in MenACWY recipients. Participants were mostly white British, with more females than males. The authors suggested clonal diversity may have been underestimated. No day 14 peak-response samples were available, so repertoires were characterized only after the peak T cell response. Conclusions about previously exposed vaccinees are limited, since just 6 or 7 AZD1222 recipients were seropositive for SARS-CoV-2 at baseline. The 56-69-year group was small, and its depth increase did not reach significance, likely because of low power.

The time point label corresponds to: baseline before first vaccination. Vaccinee samples were obtained from the UK trials COV001 and COV002, which included a single-blind randomized controlled phase 2/3 trial of AZD1222 (ChAdOx1 nCoV-19) in healthy adults. For TCRbeta chain sequencing, PBMC samples from trial participants were taken at day 0 and at day 28 after the second dose. V and J lose 2 bases and 0 bases, and a span of 11 bases separates them. From the cysteine up to the phenylalanine, the CDR3 has a length of 17 residues. Only the CDR3 portion is preserved as DNA: 51 bases, with reading frame beginning at the first base. The germline V gene (reference sequence) sets CDR1 to MNHEY and CDR2 to SMNVEV. The CDR3 regions of human TCRbeta chains were analyzed by immunosequencing. The published analysis was carried out like this. Repertoire TCRs were checked for matches against a reference library of SARS-CoV-2-specific TCRs that had been generated using the MIRA antigen-specificity platform. Breadth meant the fraction of unique TCRs that were SARS-CoV-2-associated, whereas depth meant the fraction of total T cells that were SARS-CoV-2-associated. Using the MIRA data, each spike-specific TCR was mapped to the spike region that the TCR reacts to and placed in a CD4 or CD8 class. Log10-transformed breadth and depth values were compared by one-way ANOVA with Sidak's multiple comparisons tests. In TCRdb, the immuneACCESS table is reduced to in-frame sequences with V and J assigned. These tables do not hold every clone; where another copy was compared, an unresolved V gene accounts for under half, and the others remain unexplained. From that table come the V and J calls and clone size; the DNA was used to work out D and trimming. Recorded for this sample are 100,000 or so clones; roughly nine tenths of them occurred a single time. The ten most abundant clones make up approximately 4.9% of the sample.

Turning to this clone: Its antigen is still unknown. No quality values exist for individual bases; no much larger clone is one base distant.

The sequence derives from an adult in good health. Material: peripheral blood, obtained on day 0 of AZD1222 vaccination. The receptor chain draws on TRBV27 and TRBJ2-6; the D gene could be TRBD1 or TRBD2, each one agreeing over 5 bases. CDR3 loop: CASSLQGPLSGANVLTF. The DNA sequence reads TGTGCCAGCAGTTTACAGGGACCGCTCTCTGGGGCCAACGTCCTGACTTTC.